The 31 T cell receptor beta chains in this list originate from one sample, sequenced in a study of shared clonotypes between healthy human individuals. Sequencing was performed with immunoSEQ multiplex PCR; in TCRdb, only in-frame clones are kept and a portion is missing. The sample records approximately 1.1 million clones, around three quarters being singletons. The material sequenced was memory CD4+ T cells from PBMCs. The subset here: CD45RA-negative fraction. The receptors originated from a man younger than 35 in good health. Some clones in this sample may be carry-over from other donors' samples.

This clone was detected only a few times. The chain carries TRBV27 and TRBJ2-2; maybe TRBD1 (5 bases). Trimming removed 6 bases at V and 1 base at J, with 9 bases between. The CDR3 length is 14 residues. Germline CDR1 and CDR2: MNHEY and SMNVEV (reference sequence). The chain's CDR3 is CASRPRVNTGELFF. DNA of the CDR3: TGTGCCAGCAGGCCCAGGGTGAACACCGGGGAGCTGTTTTTT.

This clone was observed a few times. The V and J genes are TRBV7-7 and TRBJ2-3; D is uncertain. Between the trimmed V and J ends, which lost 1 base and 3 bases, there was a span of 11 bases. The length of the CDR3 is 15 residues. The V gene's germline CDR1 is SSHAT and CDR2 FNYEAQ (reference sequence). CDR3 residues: CASSLGVRLTDTQYF. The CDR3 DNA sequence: TGTGCCAGCAGCTTAGGCGTGAGGCTGACAGATACGCAGTATTTT.

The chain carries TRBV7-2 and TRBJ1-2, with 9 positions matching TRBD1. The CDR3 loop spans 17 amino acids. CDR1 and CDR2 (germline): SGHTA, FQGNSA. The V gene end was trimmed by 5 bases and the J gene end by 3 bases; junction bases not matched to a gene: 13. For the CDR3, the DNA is TGTGCCAGCAGCCTACAGGGGGCGTCACTTACGTACTATGGCTACACCTTC. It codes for CASSLQGASLTYYGYTF.

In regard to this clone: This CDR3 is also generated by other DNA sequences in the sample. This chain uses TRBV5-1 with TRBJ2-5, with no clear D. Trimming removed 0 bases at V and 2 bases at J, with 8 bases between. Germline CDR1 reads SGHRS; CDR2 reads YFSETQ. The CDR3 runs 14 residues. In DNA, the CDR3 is TGCGCCAGCAGCTTGGTCGCAGTTCAAGAGACCCAGTACTTC. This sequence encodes CASSLVAVQETQYF.

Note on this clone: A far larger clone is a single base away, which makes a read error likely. DNA for the CDR3: TGTGCCAGCAATATCGAACGGGACGTGACCGAGCAGTACTTC. This encodes CASNIERDVTEQYF. V and J are TRBV2 and TRBJ2-7, with D tentatively TRBD1 or TRBD2 (5 bases each). The germline CDR1 and CDR2 sequences are SNHLY and FYNNEI. Deletions cut 7 bases from V and 6 bases from J, with 19 bases between. The CDR3 is made up of 14 amino acids.

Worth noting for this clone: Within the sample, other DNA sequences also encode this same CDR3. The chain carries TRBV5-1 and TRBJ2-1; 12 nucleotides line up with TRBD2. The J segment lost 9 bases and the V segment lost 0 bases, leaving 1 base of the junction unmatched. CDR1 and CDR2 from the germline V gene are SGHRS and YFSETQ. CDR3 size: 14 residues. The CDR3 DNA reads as TGCGCCAGCAGCTTGGGACTAGCGGGAGTTGAGCAGTTCTTC. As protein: CASSLGLAGVEQFF.

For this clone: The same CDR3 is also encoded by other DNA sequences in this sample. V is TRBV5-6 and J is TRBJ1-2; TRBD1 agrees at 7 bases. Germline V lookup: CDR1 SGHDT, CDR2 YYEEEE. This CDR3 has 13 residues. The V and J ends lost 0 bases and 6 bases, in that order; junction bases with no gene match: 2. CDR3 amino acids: CASSLEGAHGYTF. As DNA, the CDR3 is TGTGCCAGCAGCTTGGAGGGGGCGCATGGCTACACCTTC. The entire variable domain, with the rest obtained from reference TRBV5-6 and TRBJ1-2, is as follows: DAGVTQSPTHLIKTRGQQVTLRCSPKSGHDTVSWYQQALGQGPQFIFQYYEEEERQRGNFPDRFSGHQFPNYSSELNVNALLLGDSALYLCASSLEGAHGYTFGSGTRLTVV.

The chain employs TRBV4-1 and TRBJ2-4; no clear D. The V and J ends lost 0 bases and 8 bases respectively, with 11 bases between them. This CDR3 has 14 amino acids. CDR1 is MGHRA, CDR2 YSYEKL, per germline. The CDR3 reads CASSQDLVGDIQYF. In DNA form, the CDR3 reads TGCGCCAGCAGCCAAGATTTGGTAGGTGACATTCAGTACTTC.

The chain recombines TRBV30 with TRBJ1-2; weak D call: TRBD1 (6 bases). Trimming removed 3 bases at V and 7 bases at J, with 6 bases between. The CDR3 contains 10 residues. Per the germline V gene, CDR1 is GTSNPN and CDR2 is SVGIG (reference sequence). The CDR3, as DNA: TGTGCCTGGAGCAGGGGTGGCTACACCTTC. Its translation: CAWSRGGYTF.

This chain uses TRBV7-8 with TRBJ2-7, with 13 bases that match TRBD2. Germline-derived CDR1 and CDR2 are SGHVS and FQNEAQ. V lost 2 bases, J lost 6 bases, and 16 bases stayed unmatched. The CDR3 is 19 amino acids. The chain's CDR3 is CASSLKSRTSGSSSGEQYF. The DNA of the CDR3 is TGTGCCAGCAGCTTAAAATCGCGGACTAGCGGGAGTTCTTCAGGCGAGCAGTACTTC.

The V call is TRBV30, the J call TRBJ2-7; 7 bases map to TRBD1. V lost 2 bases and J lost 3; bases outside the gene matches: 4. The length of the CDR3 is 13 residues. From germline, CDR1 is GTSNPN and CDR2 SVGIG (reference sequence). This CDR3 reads CAWSKGAHYEQYF. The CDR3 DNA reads TGTGCCTGGAGTAAGGGGGCCCACTACGAGCAGTACTTC.

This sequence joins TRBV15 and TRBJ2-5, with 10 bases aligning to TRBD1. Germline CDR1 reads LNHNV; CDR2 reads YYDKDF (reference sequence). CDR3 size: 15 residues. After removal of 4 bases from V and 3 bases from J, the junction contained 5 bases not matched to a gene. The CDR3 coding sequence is TGTGCCACCAGCAACCGGGACAGGGGAAAAGAGACCCAGTACTTC. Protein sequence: CATSNRDRGKETQYF.

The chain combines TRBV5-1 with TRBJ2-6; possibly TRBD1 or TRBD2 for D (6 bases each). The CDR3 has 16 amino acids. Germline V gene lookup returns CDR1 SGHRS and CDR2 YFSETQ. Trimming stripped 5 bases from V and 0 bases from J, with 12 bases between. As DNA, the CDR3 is TGCGCCAGCAGTGGGGGGCACATCTCTGGGGCCAACGTCCTGACTTTC. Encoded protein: CASSGGHISGANVLTF.

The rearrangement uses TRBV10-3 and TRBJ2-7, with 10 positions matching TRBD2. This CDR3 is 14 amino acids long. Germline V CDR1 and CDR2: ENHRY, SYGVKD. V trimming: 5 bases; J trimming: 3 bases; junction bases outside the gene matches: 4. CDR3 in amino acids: CAISLAGGHYEQYF. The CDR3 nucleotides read TGTGCCATCAGTTTAGCGGGAGGCCACTACGAGCAGTACTTC.

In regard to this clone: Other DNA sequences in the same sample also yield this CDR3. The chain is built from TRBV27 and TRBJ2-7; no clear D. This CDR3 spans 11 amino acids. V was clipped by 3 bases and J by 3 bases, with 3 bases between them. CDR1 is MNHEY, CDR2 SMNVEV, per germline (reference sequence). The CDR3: CASSFLYEQYF. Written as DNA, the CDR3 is TGTGCCAGCAGTTTCCTCTACGAGCAGTACTTC.

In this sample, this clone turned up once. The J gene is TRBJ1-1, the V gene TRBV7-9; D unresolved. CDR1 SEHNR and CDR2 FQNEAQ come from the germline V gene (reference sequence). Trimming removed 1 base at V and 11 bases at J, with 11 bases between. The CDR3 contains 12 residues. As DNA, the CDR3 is TGTGCCAGCAGCTTAGAGTTCCCCGGCGCTTTCTTT. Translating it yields CASSLEFPGAFF.

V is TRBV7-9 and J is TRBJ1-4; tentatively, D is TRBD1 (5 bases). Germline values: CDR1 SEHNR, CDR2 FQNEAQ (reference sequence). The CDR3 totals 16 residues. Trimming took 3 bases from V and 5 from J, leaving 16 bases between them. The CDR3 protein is CASSFARQHLNEKLFF. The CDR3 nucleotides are TGTGCCAGCAGCTTCGCCCGACAGCATCTCAATGAAAAACTGTTTTTT.

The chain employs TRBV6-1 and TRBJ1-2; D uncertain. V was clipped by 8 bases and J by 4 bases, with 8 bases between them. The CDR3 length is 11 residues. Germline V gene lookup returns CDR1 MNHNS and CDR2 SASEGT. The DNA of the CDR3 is TGTGCCAGCGGAGCTGGCTATGGCTACACCTTC. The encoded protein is CASGAGYGYTF.

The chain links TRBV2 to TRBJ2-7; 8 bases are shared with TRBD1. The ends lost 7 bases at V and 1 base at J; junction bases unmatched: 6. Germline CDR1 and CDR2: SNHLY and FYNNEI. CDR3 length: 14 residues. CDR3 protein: CASMLDRDSYEQYF. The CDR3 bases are TGTGCCAGCATGTTGGACAGGGATTCCTACGAGCAGTACTTC.

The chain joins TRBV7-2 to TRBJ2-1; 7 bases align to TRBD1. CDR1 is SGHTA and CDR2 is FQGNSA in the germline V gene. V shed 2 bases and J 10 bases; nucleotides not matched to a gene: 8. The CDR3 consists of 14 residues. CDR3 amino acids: CASSLLALGGEQFF. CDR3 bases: TGTGCCAGCAGCTTACTGGCTTTAGGGGGCGAGCAGTTCTTC.

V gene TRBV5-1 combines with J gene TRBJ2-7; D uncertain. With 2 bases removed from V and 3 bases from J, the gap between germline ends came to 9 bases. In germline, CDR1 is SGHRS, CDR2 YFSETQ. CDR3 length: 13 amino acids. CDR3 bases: TGCGCCAGCAGCTTTTCGCCAATCTACGAGCAGTACTTC. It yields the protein CASSFSPIYEQYF.

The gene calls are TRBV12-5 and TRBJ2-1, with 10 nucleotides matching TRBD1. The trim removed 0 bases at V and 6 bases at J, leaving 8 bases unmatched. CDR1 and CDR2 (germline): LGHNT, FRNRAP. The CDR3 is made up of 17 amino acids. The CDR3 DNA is TGTGCTAGTGGTTTGGTCTCCGGGACAGGGGCAAGCAATGAGCAGTTCTTC. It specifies CASGLVSGTGASNEQFF.

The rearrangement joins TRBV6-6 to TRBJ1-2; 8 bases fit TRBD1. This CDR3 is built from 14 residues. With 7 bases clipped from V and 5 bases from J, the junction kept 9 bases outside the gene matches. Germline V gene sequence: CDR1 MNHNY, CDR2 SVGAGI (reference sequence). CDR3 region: CASTPTGETYGYTF. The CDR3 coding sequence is TGTGCCAGCACCCCGACAGGGGAAACATATGGCTACACCTTC.

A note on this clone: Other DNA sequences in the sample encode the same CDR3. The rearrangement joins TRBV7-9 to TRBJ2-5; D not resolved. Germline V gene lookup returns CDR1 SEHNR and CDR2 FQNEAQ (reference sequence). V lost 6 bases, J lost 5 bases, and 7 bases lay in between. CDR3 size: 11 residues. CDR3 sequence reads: CASSSRETQYF. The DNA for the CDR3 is TGTGCCAGCAGTTCCAGGGAGACCCAGTACTTC.

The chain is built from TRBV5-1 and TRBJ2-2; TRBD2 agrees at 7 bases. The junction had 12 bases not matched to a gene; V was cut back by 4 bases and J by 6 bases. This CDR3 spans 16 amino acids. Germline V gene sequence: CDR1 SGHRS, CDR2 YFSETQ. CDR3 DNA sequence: TGCGCCAGCAGCCGTCGGGGGGAGAGTACTGCCGGGGAGCTGTTTTTT. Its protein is CASSRRGESTAGELFF.

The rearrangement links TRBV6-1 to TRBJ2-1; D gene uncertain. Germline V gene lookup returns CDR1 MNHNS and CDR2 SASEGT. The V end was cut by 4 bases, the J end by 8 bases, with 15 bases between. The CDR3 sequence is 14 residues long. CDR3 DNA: TGTGCCAGCAGTGGCCAACCAGATGGGGATGAGCAGTTCTTC. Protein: CASSGQPDGDEQFF.

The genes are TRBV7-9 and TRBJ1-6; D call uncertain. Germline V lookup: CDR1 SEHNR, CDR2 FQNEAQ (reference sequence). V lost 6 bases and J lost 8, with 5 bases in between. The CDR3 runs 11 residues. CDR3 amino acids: CASSDDSPLHF. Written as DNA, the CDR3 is TGTGCCAGCAGTGACGATTCACCCCTCCACTTT. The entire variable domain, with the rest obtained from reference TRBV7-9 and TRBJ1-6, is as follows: DTGVSQNPRHKITKRGQNVTFRCDPISEHNRLYWYRQTLGQGPEFLTYFQNEAQLEKSRLLSDRFSAERPKGSFSTLEIQRTEQGDSAMYLCASSDDSPLHFGNGTRLTVT.

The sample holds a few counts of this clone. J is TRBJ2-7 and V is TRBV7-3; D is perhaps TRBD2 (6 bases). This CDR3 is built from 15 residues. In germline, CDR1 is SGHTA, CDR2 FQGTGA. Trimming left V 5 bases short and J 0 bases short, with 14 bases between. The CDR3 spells CASSPRAGSSYEQYF. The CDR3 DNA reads TGTGCCAGCAGCCCCCGGGCGGGGAGCTCCTACGAGCAGTACTTC.

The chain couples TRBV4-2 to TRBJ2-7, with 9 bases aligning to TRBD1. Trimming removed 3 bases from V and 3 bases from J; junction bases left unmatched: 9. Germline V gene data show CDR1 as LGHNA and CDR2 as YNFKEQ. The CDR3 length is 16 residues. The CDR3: CASSHPGTGTLYEQYF. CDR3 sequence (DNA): TGTGCCAGCAGCCATCCCGGGACAGGGACACTCTACGAGCAGTACTTC.

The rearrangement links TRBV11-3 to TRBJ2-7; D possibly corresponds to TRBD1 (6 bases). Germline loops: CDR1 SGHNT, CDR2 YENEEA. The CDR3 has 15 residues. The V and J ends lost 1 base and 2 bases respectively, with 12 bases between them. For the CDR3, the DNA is TGTGCCAGCAGCTTAGGGAACAGGGCAACCTACGAGCAGTACTTC. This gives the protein CASSLGNRATYEQYF.

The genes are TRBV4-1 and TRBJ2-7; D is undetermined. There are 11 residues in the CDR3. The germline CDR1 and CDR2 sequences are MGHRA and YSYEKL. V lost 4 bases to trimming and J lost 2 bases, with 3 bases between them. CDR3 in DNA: TGCGCCAGCAGCCTGGCCTACGAGCAGTACTTC. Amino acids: CASSLAYEQYF.